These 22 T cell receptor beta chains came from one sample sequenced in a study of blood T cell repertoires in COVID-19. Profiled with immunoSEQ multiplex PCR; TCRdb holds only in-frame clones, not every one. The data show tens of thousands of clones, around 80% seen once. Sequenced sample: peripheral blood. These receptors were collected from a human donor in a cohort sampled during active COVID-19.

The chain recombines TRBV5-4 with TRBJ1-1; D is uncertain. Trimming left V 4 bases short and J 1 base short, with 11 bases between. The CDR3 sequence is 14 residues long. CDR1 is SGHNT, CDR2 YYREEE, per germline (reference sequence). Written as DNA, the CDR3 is TGTGCCAGCAGCGTGTCGGTCGAGAACACTGAAGCTTTCTTT. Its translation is CASSVSVENTEAFF.

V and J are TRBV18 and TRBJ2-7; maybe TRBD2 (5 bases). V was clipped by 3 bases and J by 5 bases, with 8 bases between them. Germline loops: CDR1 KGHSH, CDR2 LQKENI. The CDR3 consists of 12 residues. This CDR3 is CASSPSGNEQYF. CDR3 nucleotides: TGTGCCAGCTCACCCAGCGGCAACGAGCAGTACTTC.

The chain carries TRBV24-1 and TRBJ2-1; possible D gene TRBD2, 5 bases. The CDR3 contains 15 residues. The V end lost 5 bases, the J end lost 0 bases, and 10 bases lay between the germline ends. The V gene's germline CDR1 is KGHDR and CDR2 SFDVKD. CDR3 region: CATSASGSSYNEQFF. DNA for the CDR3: TGTGCCACCAGTGCCAGTGGGAGCTCCTACAATGAGCAGTTCTTC.

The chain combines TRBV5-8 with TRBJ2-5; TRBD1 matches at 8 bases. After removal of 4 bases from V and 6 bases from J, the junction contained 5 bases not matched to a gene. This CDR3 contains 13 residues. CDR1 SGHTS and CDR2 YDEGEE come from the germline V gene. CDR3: CASSVDRGKTQYF. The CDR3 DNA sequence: TGTGCCAGCAGCGTTGACAGGGGCAAGACCCAGTACTTC.

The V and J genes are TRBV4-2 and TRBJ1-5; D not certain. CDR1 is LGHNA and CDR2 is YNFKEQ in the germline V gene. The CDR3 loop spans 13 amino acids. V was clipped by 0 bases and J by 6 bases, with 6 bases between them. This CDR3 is CASSQEEGQPQHF. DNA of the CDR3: TGTGCCAGCAGCCAAGAAGAGGGTCAGCCCCAGCATTTT.

In nucleotides, the CDR3 is TGTGCCAGCAATGAATACAGGGGGGGCAATCAGCCCCAGCATTTT. The encoded protein is CASNEYRGGNQPQHF. This chain uses TRBV28 with TRBJ1-5, with 8 nucleotides matching TRBD1. The length of the CDR3 is 15 residues. Looked up from germline, CDR1 is MDHEN and CDR2 is SYDVKM. Losses at the gene ends were 7 bases for V and 2 bases for J; bases not matched to a gene: 7.

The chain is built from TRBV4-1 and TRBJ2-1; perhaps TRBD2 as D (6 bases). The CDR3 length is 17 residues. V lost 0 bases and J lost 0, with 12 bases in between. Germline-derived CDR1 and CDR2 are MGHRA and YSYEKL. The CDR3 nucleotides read TGCGCCAGCAGCCAAGATCCTCTAGCGAGCTCCTACAATGAGCAGTTCTTC. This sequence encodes CASSQDPLASSYNEQFF.

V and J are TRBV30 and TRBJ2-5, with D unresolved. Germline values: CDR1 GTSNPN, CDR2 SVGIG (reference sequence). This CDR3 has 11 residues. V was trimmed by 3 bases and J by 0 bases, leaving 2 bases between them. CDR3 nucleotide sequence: TGTGCCTGGAGCGACCAAGAGACCCAGTACTTC. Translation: CAWSDQETQYF. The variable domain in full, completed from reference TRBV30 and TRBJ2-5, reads SQTIHQWPATLVQPVGSPLSLECTVEGTSNPNLYWYRQAAGRGLQLLFYSVGIGQISSEVPQNLSASRPQDRQFILSSKKLLLSDSGFYLCAWSDQETQYFGPGTRLLVL.

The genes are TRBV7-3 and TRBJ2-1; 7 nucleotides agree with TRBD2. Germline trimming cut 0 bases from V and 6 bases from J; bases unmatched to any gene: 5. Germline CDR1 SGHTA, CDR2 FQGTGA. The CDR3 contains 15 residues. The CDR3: CASSLTQGLGNEQFF. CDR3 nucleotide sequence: TGTGCCAGCAGCTTAACCCAAGGACTAGGCAATGAGCAGTTCTTC.

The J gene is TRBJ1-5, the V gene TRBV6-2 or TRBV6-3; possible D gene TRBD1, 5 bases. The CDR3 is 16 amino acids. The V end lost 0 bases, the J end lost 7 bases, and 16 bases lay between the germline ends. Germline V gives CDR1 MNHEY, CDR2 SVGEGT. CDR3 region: CASSYSAGFSGQPQHF. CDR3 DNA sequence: TGTGCCAGCAGTTACTCGGCAGGGTTTAGTGGACAGCCCCAGCATTTT.

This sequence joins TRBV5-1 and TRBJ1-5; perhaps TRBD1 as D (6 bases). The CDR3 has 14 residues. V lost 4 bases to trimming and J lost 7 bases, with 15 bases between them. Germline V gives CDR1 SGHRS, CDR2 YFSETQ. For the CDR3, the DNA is TGCGCCAGCAGCCCGACAGGCCAGGGGCAGCCCCAGCATTTT. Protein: CASSPTGQGQPQHF.

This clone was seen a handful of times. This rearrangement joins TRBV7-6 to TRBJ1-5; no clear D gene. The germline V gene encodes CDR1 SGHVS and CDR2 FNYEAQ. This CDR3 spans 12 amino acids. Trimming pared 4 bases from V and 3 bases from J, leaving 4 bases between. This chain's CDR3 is CASSSVNQPQHF. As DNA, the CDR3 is TGTGCCAGCAGCTCCGTCAATCAGCCCCAGCATTTT.

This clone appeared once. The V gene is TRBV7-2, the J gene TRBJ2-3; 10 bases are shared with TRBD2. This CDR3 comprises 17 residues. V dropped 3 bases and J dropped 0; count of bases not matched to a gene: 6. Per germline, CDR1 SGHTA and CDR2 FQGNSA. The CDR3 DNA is TGTGCCAGCAGCTTGCAACTAGCGGGGCTTAGCACAGATACGCAGTATTTT. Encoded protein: CASSLQLAGLSTDTQYF.

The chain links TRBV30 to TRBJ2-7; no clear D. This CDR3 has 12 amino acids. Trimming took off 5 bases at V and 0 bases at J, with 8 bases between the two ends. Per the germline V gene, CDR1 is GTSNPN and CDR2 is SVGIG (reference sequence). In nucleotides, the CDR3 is TGTGCCTGGCACTCTAGCTCCTACGAGCAGTACTTC. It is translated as CAWHSSSYEQYF.

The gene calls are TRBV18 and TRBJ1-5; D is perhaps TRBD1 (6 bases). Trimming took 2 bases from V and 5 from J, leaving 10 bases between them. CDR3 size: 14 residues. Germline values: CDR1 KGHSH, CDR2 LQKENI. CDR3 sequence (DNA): TGTGCCAGCTCACCAGCCAGGGGTGATCAGCCCCAGCATTTT. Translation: CASSPARGDQPQHF.

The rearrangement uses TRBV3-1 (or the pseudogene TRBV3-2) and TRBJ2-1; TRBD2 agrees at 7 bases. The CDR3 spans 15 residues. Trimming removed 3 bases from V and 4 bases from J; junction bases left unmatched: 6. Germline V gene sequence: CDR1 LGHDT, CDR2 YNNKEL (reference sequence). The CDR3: CASSQFTSEYNEQFF. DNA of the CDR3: TGTGCCAGCAGCCAGTTTACTAGCGAGTACAATGAGCAGTTCTTC.

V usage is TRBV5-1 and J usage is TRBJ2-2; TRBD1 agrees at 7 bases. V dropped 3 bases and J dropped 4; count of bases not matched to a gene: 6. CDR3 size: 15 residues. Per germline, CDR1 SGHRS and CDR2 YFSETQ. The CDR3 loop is CASSSTGDGTGELFF. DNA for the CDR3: TGCGCCAGCAGCTCTACAGGGGACGGCACCGGGGAGCTGTTTTTT.

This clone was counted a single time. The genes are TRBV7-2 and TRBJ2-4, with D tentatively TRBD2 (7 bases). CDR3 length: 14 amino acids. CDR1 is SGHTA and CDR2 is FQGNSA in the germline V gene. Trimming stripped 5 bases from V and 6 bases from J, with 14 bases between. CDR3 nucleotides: TGTGCCAGCAGCCCTACAGGGAGGGGAAACATTCAGTACTTC. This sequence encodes CASSPTGRGNIQYF.

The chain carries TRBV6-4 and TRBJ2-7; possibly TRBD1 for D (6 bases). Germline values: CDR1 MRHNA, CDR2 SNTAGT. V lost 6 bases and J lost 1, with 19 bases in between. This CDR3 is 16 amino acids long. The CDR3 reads CASSDRGYLQSYEQYF. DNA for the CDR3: TGTGCCAGCAGCGATAGGGGGTATCTTCAATCCTACGAGCAGTACTTC.

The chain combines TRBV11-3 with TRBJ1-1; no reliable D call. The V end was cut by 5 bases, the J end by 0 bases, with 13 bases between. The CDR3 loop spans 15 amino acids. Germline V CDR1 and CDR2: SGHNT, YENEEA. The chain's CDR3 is CASSPGLAMNTEAFF. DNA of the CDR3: TGTGCCAGCAGCCCCGGACTGGCTATGAACACTGAAGCTTTCTTT.

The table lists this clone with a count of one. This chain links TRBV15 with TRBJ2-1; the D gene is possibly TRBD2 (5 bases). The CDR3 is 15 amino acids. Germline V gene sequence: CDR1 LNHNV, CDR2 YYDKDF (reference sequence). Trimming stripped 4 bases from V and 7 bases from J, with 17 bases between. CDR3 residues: CATSKPGGYGNEQFF. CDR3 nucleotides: TGTGCCACCAGCAAACCGGGCGGGTATGGGAATGAGCAGTTCTTC.

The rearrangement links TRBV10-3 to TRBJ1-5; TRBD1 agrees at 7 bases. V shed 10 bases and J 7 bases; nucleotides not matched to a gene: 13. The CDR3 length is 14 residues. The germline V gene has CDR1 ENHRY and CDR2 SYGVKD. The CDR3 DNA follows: TGTGCCAGCTCCCGGGACAGCTTTGGGCAGCCCCAGCATTTT. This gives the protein CASSRDSFGQPQHF.